This entry concerns a single T cell receptor beta chain. The length of the CDR3 is 16 residues. Trimming removed 4 bases from V and 7 bases from J; junction bases left unmatched: 8. Germline-derived CDR1 and CDR2 are SGHTA and FQGNSA. This sample is drawn from a study of blood T cell repertoires in COVID-19. TCRdb's table, derived via immunoSEQ multiplex PCR, lists solely in-frame clones and lacks some. The repertoire holds 250,000 to 300,000 clones, with approximately 83% as singletons. This rearrangement joins TRBV7-2 to TRBJ2-1, with 12 bases aligning to TRBD2. This TCR derives from a woman aged 50 to 60 who had recovered from COVID-19. What was sequenced was PBMCs or T cells enriched from blood (not recorded which). CDR3 residues: CASSSPGLAGLNEQFF. As DNA, the CDR3 is TGTGCCAGCAGCTCCCCGGGACTAGCGGGTTTAAATGAGCAGTTCTTC.